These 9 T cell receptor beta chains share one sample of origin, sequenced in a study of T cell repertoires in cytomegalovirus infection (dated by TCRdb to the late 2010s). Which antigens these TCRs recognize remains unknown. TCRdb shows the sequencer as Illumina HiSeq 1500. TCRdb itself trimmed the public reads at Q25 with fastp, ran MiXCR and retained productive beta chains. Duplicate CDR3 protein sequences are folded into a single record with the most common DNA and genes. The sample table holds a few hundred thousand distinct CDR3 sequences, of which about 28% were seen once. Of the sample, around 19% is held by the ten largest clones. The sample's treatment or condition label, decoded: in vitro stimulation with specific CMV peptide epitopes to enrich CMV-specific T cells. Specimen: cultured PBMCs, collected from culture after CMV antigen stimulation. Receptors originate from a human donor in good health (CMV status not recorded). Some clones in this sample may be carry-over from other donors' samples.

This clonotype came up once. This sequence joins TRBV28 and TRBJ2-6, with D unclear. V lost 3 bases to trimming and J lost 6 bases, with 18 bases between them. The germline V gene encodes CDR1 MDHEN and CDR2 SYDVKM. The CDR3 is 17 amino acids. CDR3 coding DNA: TGTGCCAGCAGTTTGCGTCATGGTATGACGACGGCCAACGTCCTGACTTTC. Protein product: CASSLRHGMTTANVLTF.

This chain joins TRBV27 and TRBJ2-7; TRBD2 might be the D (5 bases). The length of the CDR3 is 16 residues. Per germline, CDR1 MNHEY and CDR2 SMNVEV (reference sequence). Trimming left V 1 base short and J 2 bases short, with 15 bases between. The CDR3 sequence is CASSLYSDSLAYEQYF. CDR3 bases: TGTGCCAGCAGTTTATACTCGGACTCCCTGGCCTACGAGCAGTACTTC.

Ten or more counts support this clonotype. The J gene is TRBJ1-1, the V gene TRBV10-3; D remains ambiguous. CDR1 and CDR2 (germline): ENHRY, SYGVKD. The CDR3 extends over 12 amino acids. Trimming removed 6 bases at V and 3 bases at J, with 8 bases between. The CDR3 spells CAISSGDTEAFF. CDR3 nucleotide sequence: TGTGCCATCAGCTCCGGGGACACTGAAGCTTTCTTT.

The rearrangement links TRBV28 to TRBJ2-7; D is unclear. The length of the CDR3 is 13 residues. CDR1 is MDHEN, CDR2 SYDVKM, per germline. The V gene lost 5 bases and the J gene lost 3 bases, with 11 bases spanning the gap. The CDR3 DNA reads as TGTGCCAGCAGTGTGCAGCACGGCTACGAGCAGTACTTC. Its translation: CASSVQHGYEQYF.

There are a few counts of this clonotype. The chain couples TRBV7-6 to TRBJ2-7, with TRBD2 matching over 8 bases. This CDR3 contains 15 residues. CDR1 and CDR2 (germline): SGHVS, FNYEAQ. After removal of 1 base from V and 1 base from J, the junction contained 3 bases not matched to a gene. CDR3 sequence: CASSLELAESYEQYF. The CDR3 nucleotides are TGTGCCAGCAGCTTAGAACTAGCGGAATCCTACGAGCAGTACTTC. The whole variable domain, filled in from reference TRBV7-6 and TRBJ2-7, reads GAGVSQSPRYKVTKRGQDVALRCDPISGHVSLYWYRQALGQGPEFLTYFNYEAQQDKSGLPNDRFSAERPEGSISTLTIQRTEQRDSAMYRCASSLELAESYEQYFGPGTRLTVT.

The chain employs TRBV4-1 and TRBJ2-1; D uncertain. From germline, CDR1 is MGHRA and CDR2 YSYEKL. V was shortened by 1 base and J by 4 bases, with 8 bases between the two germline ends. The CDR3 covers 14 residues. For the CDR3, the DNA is TGCGCCAGCAGCCAAGTTCAGGTTTACAATGAGCAGTTCTTC. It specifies CASSQVQVYNEQFF.

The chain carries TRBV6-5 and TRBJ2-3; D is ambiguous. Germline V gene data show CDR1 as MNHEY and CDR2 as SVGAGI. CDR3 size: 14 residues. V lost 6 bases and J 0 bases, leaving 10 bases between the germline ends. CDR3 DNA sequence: TGTGCCAGCAGCCAAGGAATCAGCACAGATACGCAGTATTTT. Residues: CASSQGISTDTQYF.

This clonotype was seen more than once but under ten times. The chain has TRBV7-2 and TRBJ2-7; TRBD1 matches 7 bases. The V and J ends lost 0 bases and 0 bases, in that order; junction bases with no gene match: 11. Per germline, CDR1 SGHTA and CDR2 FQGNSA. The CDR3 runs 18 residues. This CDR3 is CASSLASADRFNSYEQYF. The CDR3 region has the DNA TGTGCCAGCAGCTTAGCGAGTGCGGACAGGTTCAACTCCTACGAGCAGTACTTC.

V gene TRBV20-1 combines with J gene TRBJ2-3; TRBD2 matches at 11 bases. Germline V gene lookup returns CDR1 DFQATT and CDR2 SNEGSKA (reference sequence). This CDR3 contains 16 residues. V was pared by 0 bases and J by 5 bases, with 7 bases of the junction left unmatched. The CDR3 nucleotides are TGCAGTGCTAGAGATCGTTCTAGCGGGGGGTTAGATACGCAGTATTTT. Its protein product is CSARDRSSGGLDTQYF.